The clone carrying this T cell receptor (beta chain) was recorded a few times. These data originate in a study of blood T cells in healthy people across ages. A second PCR, run for about 7 to 11 cycles, used a sample-barcoded 5' primer plus a J-beta primer mix. Carrying 12 random nucleotides, a template-switch adaptor labeled each individual cDNA molecule. In TCRdb, the 5' RACE reads were re-called with MiXCR into one record per CDR3 protein. Among fewer than 1 million distinct CDR3 sequences listed, under 55% were seen once. V shed 4 bases and J shed 0 bases, with 14 bases lying between them. The CDR3 has 15 residues. Germline lookup yields CDR1 SGDLS and CDR2 YYNGEE.

Sequences were obtained from blood. This receptor was obtained from a man in his fifties or sixties in good health. The rearrangement joins TRBV9 to TRBJ2-7, with D perhaps TRBD2 (5 bases). The CDR3, as DNA: TGTGCCAGCAGCTCCCGAGAAGGGAGCTCCTACGAGCAGTACTTC. This gives the protein CASSSREGSSYEQYF.